The clone carrying this TCR beta chain was observed a handful of times. Its cognate antigen is unknown. TCRdb ran MiXCR on the RT-PCR reads and lists one entry per CDR3 protein. The sample shows 150,000 to 200,000 distinct CDR3 sequences, roughly a tenth of them seen only once. This entry is derived from a study of response to subunit inactivated influenza vaccine. The study's findings and limits: The authors put forward the suggestion that each seasonal influenza vaccination may bring in only a limited number of new T cells.

This CDR3 has 15 amino acids. Germline V gene lookup returns CDR1 SGHTA and CDR2 FQGNSA. Unmatched junction bases numbered 2, after V lost 1 base and J lost 2 bases. This receptor was identified in a man in his forties or fifties who received an inactivated influenza vaccine. V usage is TRBV7-2 and J usage is TRBJ1-3; 7 positions match TRBD1. The sequencing here drew on non-naive T cells sorted from PBMCs, taken more than 35 days after vaccination. CDR3 sequence reads: CASSLDRGPGNTIYF. The CDR3 DNA is TGTGCCAGCAGCTTAGACAGGGGCCCTGGAAACACCATATATTTT.